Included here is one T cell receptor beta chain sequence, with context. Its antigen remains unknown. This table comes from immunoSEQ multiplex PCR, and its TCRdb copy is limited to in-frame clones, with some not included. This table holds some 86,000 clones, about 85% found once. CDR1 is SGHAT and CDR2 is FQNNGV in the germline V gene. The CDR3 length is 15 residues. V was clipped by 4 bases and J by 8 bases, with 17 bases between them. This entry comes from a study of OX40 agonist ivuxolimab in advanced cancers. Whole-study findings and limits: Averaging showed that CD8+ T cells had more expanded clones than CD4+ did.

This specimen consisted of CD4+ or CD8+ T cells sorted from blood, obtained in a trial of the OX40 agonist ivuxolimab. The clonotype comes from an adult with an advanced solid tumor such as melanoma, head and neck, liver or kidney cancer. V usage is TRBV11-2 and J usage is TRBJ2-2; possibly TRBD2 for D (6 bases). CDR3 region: CASSSVGGPVGELFF. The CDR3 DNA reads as TGTGCCAGCAGCTCGGTCGGAGGGCCTGTTGGGGAGCTGTTTTTT.